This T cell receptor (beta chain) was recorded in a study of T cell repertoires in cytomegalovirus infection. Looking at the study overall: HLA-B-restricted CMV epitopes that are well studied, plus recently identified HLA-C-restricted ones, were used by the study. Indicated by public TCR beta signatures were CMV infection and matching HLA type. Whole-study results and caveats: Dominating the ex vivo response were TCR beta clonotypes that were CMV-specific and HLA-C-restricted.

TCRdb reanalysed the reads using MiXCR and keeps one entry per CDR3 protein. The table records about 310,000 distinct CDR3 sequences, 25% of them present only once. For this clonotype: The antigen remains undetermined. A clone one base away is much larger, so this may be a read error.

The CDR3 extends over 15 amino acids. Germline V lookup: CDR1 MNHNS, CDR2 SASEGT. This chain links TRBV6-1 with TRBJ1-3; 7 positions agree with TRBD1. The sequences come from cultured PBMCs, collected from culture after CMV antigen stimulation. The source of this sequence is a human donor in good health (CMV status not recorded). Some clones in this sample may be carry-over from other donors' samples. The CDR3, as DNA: TGTGCCGGCAGTGAACAGGGGCCCTCTGGAAACACCATATATTTT. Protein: CAGSEQGPSGNTIYF.